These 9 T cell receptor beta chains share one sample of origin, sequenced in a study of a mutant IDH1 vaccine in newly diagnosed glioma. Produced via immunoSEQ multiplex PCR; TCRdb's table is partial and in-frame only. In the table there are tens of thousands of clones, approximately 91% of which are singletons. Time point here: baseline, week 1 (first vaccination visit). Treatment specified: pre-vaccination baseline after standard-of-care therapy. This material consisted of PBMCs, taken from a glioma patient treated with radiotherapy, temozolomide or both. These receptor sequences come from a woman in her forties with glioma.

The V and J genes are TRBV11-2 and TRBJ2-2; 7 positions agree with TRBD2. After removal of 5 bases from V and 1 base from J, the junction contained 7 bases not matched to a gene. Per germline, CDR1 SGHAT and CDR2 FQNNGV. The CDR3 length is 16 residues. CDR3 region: CASSLSGAVNTGELFF. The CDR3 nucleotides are TGTGCCAGCAGCCTCAGCGGGGCGGTGAACACCGGGGAGCTGTTTTTT.

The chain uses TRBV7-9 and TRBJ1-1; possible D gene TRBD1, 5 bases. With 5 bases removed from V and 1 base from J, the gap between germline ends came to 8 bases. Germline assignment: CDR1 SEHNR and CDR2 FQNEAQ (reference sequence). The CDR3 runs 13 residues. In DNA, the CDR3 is TGTGCCAGCAGCGTACAGGCGAACACTGAAGCTTTCTTT. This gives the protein CASSVQANTEAFF.

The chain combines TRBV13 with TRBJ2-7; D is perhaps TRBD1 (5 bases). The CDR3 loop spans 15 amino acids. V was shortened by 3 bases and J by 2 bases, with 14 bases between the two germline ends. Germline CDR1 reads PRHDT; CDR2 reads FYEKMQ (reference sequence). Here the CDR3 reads CASSFIGGQTYEQYF. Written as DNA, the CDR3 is TGTGCCAGCAGCTTCATAGGCGGACAAACCTACGAGCAGTACTTC.

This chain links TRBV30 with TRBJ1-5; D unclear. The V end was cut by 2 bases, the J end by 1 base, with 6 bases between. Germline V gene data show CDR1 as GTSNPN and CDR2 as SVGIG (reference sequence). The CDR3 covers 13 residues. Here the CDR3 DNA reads TGTGCCTGGAGTCTTTACAGCAATCAGCCCCAGCATTTT. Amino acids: CAWSLYSNQPQHF.

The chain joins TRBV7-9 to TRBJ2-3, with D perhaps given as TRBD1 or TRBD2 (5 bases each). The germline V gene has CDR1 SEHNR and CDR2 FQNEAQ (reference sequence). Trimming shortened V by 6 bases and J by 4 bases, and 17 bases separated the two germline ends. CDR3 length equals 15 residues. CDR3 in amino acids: CASSVQTGPPDTQYF. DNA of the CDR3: TGTGCCAGCAGTGTCCAGACGGGACCCCCAGATACGCAGTATTTT.

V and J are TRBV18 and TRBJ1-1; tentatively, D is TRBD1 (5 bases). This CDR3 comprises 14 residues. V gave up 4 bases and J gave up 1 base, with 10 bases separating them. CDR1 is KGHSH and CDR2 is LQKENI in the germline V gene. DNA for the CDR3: TGTGCCAGCTCACGACAGAATAAGAACACTGAAGCTTTCTTT. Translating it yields CASSRQNKNTEAFF.

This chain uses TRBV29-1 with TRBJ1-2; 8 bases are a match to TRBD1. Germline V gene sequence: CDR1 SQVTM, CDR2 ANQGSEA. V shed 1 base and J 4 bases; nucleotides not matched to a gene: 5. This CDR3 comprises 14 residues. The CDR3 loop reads CSVEGRGLGYGYTF. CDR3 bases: TGCAGCGTTGAAGGCAGGGGGCTGGGCTATGGCTACACCTTC.

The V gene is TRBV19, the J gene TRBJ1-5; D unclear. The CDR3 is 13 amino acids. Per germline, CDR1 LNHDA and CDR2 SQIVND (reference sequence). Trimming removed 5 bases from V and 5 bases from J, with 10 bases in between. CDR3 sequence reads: CASSAQTYQPQHF. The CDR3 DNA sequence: TGTGCCAGTAGTGCCCAGACCTATCAGCCCCAGCATTTT.

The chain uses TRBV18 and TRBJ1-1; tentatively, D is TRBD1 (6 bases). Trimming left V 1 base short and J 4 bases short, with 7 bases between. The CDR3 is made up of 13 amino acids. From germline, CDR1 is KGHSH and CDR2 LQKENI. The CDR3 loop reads CASSPQGVTEAFF. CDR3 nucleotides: TGTGCCAGCTCACCACAGGGGGTCACTGAAGCTTTCTTT.